This TCR beta chain originates from a study of graft-versus-host responses after intestinal transplantation (dated by TCRdb to the early 2020s). The study in broad terms: The transplants that recipients got were multivisceral, liver-intestinal, or isolated intestinal. Samples from three later patients were sequenced in-house on an Illumina MiSeq with MiXCR processing rather than by the commercial service. The cohort enrolled around 23 intestinal transplant recipients including one retransplant, and a few patients lacking pretransplant specimens were excluded. To identify alloreactive clones, pre-transplant mixed lymphocyte reaction products were sequenced and compared with unstimulated pre-transplant donor and recipient T cells. Every recipient was given anti-thymocyte globulin induction, followed by approximately three years of maintenance tacrolimus and steroids. Donor T cell macrochimerism was defined as a peak of at least 4% donor T cells among recipient peripheral blood mononuclear cells. After intestinal transplantation, graft-versus-host and host-versus-graft alloreactive T cell clones in the graft, circulation and bone marrow were tracked using bulk TCR-beta CDR3 sequencing. What the authors observed across the whole study: In patients with donor T cell macrochimerism, the allografts had high GvH to HvG T cell clonal ratios. GvH clones were detected in recipient bone marrow, and some appeared earlier in ileal mucosa or blood, consistent with an intestinal mucosal origin. The relatively low number and heterogeneity of intestinal transplant patients limited the conclusions. Peak levels of circulating GvH clones were associated with declines in HvG clones early after transplant.

As regards this clone: An end of the junction does not agree with germline; a read error may underlie this.

The meaning of the sample's time point label: cells obtained before transplantation from donor or recipient. In mixed lymphocyte reactions, roughly 200,000 CFSE-labeled pre-transplant responders were plated with roughly 200,000 irradiated violet-dye-labeled stimulators and cultured for around 6 days. After the mixed lymphocyte reaction, proliferating CD3+CD4+CFSE-low and CD3+CD8+CFSE-low responder cells were FACS-sorted on a BD Influx sorter. Receptors were amplified or captured by the immunoSEQ multiplex PCR assay. For most patients, genomic DNA was isolated using the Qiagen DNeasy Blood and Tissue Kit and was shipped frozen to Adaptive Biotechnologies for TCR sequencing. High-throughput TCR-beta CDR3 sequencing of genomic DNA from most patients was performed by Adaptive Biotechnologies. As for the authors' bioinformatics: Adaptive's ImmunoSEQ software was the source of the TCR sequencing data for 18 patients, while a few other patients were processed with MiXCR and VDJtools. To correct CD4 versus CD8 sorting errors, sequences present in both subsets at a frequency ratio below 5:1 were removed. CDR3 nucleotide sequences shared between donor and recipient were removed because the origin of such sequences could not be assigned. At least 2-fold expansion over unstimulated cells and a minimum CFSE-low frequency of 0.002% (template counts) or 0.001% (read counts) were required for clones to be classified as alloreactive. Mappable clones were those detected in sequenced pre-transplant spleen, lymph node, or MLR CFSE-low populations of the donor or recipient. The cumulative frequency of alloreactive clones was calculated as a percentage of all sequences, weighted by copy number. TCRdb carries this immuneACCESS record with in-frame sequences only. Its versions omit some clonotypes, under half of them owing to an unresolved V gene in the studies checked, with the rest unexplained. That table supplies the V and J calls and clone size; D and trimming were determined from the DNA. The sample table contains about 6,800 clones; only one count was recorded for over 25% of them. The ten biggest clones cover about 4.2% of the sample.

The material sequenced was alloreactive CD4+ T cells from a mixed lymphocyte reaction culture, taken before intestinal transplant. What this sample's cell subset or site label stands for: CFSE-low proliferating T cells sorted from roughly six-day pre-transplant mixed lymphocyte reaction (GvH or HvG direction). The receptor comes from a human patient who received an intestinal transplant.

The CDR3 amino acid sequence is: CASSLAGTETQYF. The nucleotide sequence reads TGTGCTAGCAGCTTAGCCGGGACTGAGACCCAGTACTTC. The V gene is TRBV7-7 and the J gene is TRBJ2-5; TRBD2 could be the D gene, as 6 bases match. CDR3 length: 13 amino acids, cysteine to phenylalanine. Only CDR3 DNA is held: 39 bases, read in frame from base 1. From a lookup of the germline V gene (reference sequence), CDR1 and CDR2 are SSHAT and FNYEAQ. The reference TRBV7-7 and TRBJ2-5 proteins fill in what lies around the CDR3, so the full variable domain reads GAGVSQSPRYKVTKRGQDVTLRCDPISSHATLYWYQQALGQGPEFLTYFNYEAQPDKSGLPSDRFSAERPEGSISTLTIQRTEQRDSAMYRCASSLAGTETQYFGPGTRLLVL.